The clone carrying this T cell receptor beta chain was counted at least ten times. Its cognate antigen is unknown. Germline CDR1 reads SGHTA; CDR2 reads FQGNSA. V dropped 1 base and J dropped 7; count of bases not matched to a gene: 7. This CDR3 has 15 amino acids. This record comes from a study of T-cell reconstitution after alpha-beta-depleted transplantation in children. Study-level points and caveats: Reported findings indicate that, about two months after transplant, alpha-beta T cells came from several hundred expanded clones, which were derived from non-depleted graft cells.

Unique molecular identifiers were incorporated when the TCRbeta library was constructed. TCRdb used MiXCR to reprocess the PCR reads, holding one entry per CDR3 protein. The sample consists of 800,000 to 1,000,000 distinct CDR3 sequences, around 30% of them appearing once. This clonotype was obtained from a boy under two years old who had a stem cell transplant for SCID, so the T cells may come from the graft donor. This material consisted of PBMCs, mostly from graft donor cells, taken 360 days after TCRalphabeta/CD19-depleted stem cell transplant. V usage is TRBV7-2 and J usage is TRBJ2-1, with TRBD2 matching over 7 bases. CDR3 sequence: CASSLVGGGGNEQFF. The CDR3 DNA follows: TGTGCCAGCAGCTTAGTCGGTGGCGGGGGAAATGAGCAGTTCTTC.